The sequence of this TCR beta chain was determined in a study of follicular helper T cells after annual influenza vaccination. About the research overall: For some subjects, blood spans the 2013-2014, 2014-2015 and 2015-2016 annual vaccinations. The study's findings and limits: Recurrent ICOS+CD38+ cTfh clonotypes included tetramer and AIM influenza-specific ones.

Time point defined: 2015-2016 season, pre-vaccination. Between about 35 and 110 mL of blood was drawn per time point. Only in-frame clones appear in the TCRdb table, and some are missing; sequencing was by immunoSEQ multiplex PCR. Here the sample spans approximately 9,300 clones, roughly 90% being singletons. In the case of this clone: Its antigen is still unknown.

This receptor was obtained from an adult who received the influenza vaccine. Source: CXCR5+ CD38- circulating T follicular helper cells from blood, taken on the day of influenza vaccination. Described subset: circulating Tfh, non-naive CD4+CXCR5+PD-1+ (ICOS+CD38+ or ICOS-CD38-).

The CDR3 loop reads CASSLDRETQYF. DNA of the CDR3: TGTGCCAGCAGCTTAGATCGGGAGACCCAGTACTTC. The V call is TRBV11-1, the J call TRBJ2-5; D unclear. CDR3 length: 12 amino acids. Deletions cut 1 base from V and 5 bases from J, with 5 bases between. Germline-derived CDR1 and CDR2 are SGHAT and FQDESV (reference sequence).